This T cell receptor (beta chain) appears in the sequencing data of a study of vaccination effects on CD4 cells after COVID-19 (dated by TCRdb to between 2021 and 2022). For the study in its entirety: Post-vaccine samples across the study were collected a median of 72 days after the second dose, with a range of 14 to 241. The study compared SARS-CoV-2 spike-specific CD4+ TCR repertoires before and after mRNA vaccination in COVID-19 convalescent patients and infection-naive vaccine recipients. Altogether, approximately 10 COVID-19 convalescent patients and a few SARS-CoV-2-naive healthy vaccine recipients made up the full study. The Oncomine TCR Beta short-read assay on an Illumina iSeq 100 was used to sequence cultures from other donors in the study.

Preparation of the library involved the immunoSEQ multiplex PCR assay. DNA from the CD4+ T cells that had been cultured and isolated underwent TCR beta CDR3 sequencing. Under the source paper's analysis protocol: Non-productive TCR sequences were removed and reads were trimmed to the CDR3 region, keeping CDR3s of at least 7 amino acids. Antigen-specific clonotypes were identified using the MANAFEST web app by comparison of expansion in peptide wells against reference cultures. Positive clones required FDR<0.05 expansion versus reference and all other wells, odds ratio above 5, and frequency above 0.1% in two replicate wells. Clonotypes significantly expanded in SARS-CoV-2 spike wells and in at least one common cold coronavirus spike condition were defined as cross-reactive. CDR3 similarity was assessed by Levenshtein distance with the stringdist R package, and unrooted trees were built with ape in R 3.6.1. Here the immuneACCESS table is served through TCRdb, limited to in-frame sequences with V and J called. Missing clones are a known gap in these copies; in checked studies unresolved V genes cover under half, and the rest lacks a known reason. V, J and clone size reflect that table, while D and trimming were determined from the DNA. Present in this sample are tens of thousands of clones, over 70% of which were seen just once. About 8.3% of the sample lies in the top ten.

The ViraFEST assay stimulated PBMC with viral peptide pools and then used TCR sequencing to identify antigen-specific CD4+ T cell clonotypes by expansion. After 10 to 11 days of culture, CD4+ T cells were isolated with the EasySep CD4+ T cell isolation kit. Two doses of either the BNT162b2 or the mRNA-1273 mRNA SARS-CoV-2 vaccine were administered to participants. None of the healthy vaccine recipients had a prior SARS-CoV-2 infection, which was confirmed by nucleocapsid antibody tests that came back negative both before and after vaccination. Some 2 million PBMC per well were cultured with about 9 ug/ml peptides in IMDM containing roughly 5% human AB serum, roughly 9.5 IU/ml IL-2 and gentamicin. On days 3 and 7, half of the culture medium was replaced with fresh IL-2-containing medium. Unless otherwise noted, each peptide stimulation condition was cultured in triplicate wells. PBMC were separated from whole blood using Ficoll-Paque Plus gradient centrifugation and were then either cryopreserved at -140C or used fresh. Overlapping peptide pools spanned the spike proteins of SARS-CoV-2 and the common cold coronaviruses HCoV-NL63, HCoV-OC43 and HCoV-229E. The QIAamp micro DNA kit was used to extract genomic DNA from the cultured CD4+ T cells.

From the germline V gene, CDR1 is SGDLS and CDR2 is YYNGEE. V is shortened by 3 bases, J by 4 bases, and the region joining them spans 11 bases. Including the terminal cysteine and phenylalanine, the CDR3 comprises 15 residues. Only CDR3 DNA remains: 45 bases, in frame from the first base. Study-wide findings and limitations: The study was limited by a small number of convalescent patients and lacked early post-infection timepoints. Among healthy vaccine recipients, nearly all vaccine-induced clones were SARS-CoV-2 mono-reactive, and just 1 of 255 was cross-reactive with common cold coronaviruses. Clones induced by infection and clones induced by vaccination both contracted markedly at late timepoints after vaccination, which fits with T cell responses waning over time.

This clone has just a few counts. It lacks a known antigen. No base qualities exist here, and no much larger clone lies one base off it. Sequences were derived from CD4+ T cells from PBMCs cultured with SARS-CoV-2 spike peptides, sampled after COVID-19 vaccination. In light of the paper, this sample's cell subset or site label describes: SARS-CoV-2 spike overlapping peptide pool stimulation. The chain links TRBV9 with TRBJ1-6, with the D segment identity uncertain. The receptor comes from a human donor who received a COVID-19 vaccine. The CDR3 loop reads CASSAKTSYNSPLHF. The nucleotide sequence reads TGTGCCAGCAGCGCTAAGACTTCATATAATTCACCCCTCCACTTT.